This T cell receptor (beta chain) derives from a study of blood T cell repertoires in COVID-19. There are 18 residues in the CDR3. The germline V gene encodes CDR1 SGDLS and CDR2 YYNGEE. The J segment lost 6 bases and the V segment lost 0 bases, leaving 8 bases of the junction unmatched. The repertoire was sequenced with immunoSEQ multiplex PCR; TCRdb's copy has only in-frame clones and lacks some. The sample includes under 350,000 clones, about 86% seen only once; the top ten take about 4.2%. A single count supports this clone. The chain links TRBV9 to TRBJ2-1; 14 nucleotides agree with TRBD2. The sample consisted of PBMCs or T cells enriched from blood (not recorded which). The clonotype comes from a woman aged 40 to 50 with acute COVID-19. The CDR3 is CASSVASKGLAGVNEQFF. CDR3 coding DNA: TGTGCCAGCAGCGTAGCTTCCAAGGGACTAGCGGGGGTCAATGAGCAGTTCTTC.